The 30 T cell receptor beta chains presented below share a single source sample, sequenced in a study of HIV-infected patients and healthy controls (dated by TCRdb to the mid-2010s). Whole blood was used without cell fractionation, so all unsorted peripheral T cells were reflected in the repertoire. Library preparation used 5' RACE. The listed sequencing device is Illumina MiSeq. SuperScript III was used to reverse transcribe 500 ng RNA with primers targeting the alpha and beta constant regions. Separate alpha and beta chain libraries were made by chain-specific third strand synthesis with multiplexing indices. The public sequencing data were trimmed at Q25 with fastp and processed into clonotypes with MiXCR by TCRdb, which kept only in-frame beta chains. CDR3 protein sequences are deduplicated, and each keeps its most common genes and DNA. Within this sample are 18,000 or so distinct CDR3 sequences, with 8.5% to 9.5% of them counted one time only. Jointly, the top ten make up 6% to 7% of the sample.

What was sequenced was blood. Receptor source: an adult in good health.

By its share, this clonotype is medium-sized. The chain employs TRBV6-1 and TRBJ2-2; TRBD2 matches at 9 bases. V was pared by 11 bases and J by 3 bases, with 7 bases of the junction left unmatched. From germline, CDR1 is MNHNS and CDR2 SASEGT. The CDR3 runs 14 residues. CDR3 amino acids: CAGNSGGDTGELFF. The CDR3 nucleotides are TGTGCCGGGAATAGCGGGGGAGACACCGGGGAGCTGTTTTTT.

In its sample, this clonotype was seen many times. The genes are TRBV6-2 or TRBV6-3 and TRBJ2-1; possibly TRBD2 for D (5 bases). Trimming removed 2 bases at V and 0 bases at J, with 8 bases between. This CDR3 is 15 amino acids long. Germline CDR1 and CDR2: MNHEY and SVGEGT. CDR3 residues: CASSYRDSSYNEQFF. The CDR3, as DNA: TGTGCCAGCAGTTACCGGGATAGCTCCTACAATGAGCAGTTCTTC.

The chain joins TRBV6-6 to TRBJ2-7; maybe TRBD1 (6 bases). The length of the CDR3 is 16 residues. V lost 5 bases, J lost 0 bases, and 17 bases lay in between. Germline V gene data show CDR1 as MNHNY and CDR2 as SVGAGI (reference sequence). The chain's CDR3 is CASSLGDIQYSYEQYF. Written as DNA, the CDR3 is TGTGCCAGCAGTCTCGGGGACATCCAGTACTCCTACGAGCAGTACTTC.

This clonotype was observed a few times. The J gene is TRBJ2-1, the V gene TRBV24-1; D is possibly TRBD1 or TRBD2 (5 bases each). Germline loops: CDR1 KGHDR, CDR2 SFDVKD. Trimming stripped 5 bases from V and 8 bases from J, with 27 bases between. The length of the CDR3 is 18 residues. The CDR3 DNA reads as TGTGCCACCAGTGGGTTTACAGGATCGGGAAGAATTAGCGATGAGCAGTTCTTC. This gives the protein CATSGFTGSGRISDEQFF.

V is TRBV4-1 and J is TRBJ1-1; 8 bases match TRBD1. Germline CDR1 and CDR2: MGHRA and YSYEKL. The CDR3 spans 16 residues. V gave up 5 bases and J gave up 1 base; unmatched junction bases: 9. The CDR3 coding sequence is TGCGCCAGCAGCTGGAGTGGGGGGACAGGGAACACTGAAGCTTTCTTT. Protein product: CASSWSGGTGNTEAFF.

This clonotype has at least ten counts. The chain uses TRBV7-9 and TRBJ2-1; 12 bases line up with TRBD2. Germline V lookup: CDR1 SEHNR, CDR2 FQNEAQ (reference sequence). The CDR3 runs to 16 residues. V lost 5 bases, J lost 7 bases, and 9 bases stayed unmatched. The CDR3 DNA follows: TGTGCCAGCAGCACAAGTGCCGGGACTAGCGGGAATGAGCAGTTCTTC. Protein sequence: CASSTSAGTSGNEQFF.

This clonotype was detected ten times or more. The chain employs TRBV20-1 and TRBJ2-5; possibly TRBD1 for D (5 bases). The ends were cut back, 0 bases at V and 1 base at J, with 12 bases in the middle. The germline V gene encodes CDR1 DFQATT and CDR2 SNEGSKA (reference sequence). This CDR3 comprises 15 residues. CDR3 in amino acids: CSARDQMDIQETQYF. CDR3 sequence (DNA): TGCAGTGCTAGAGATCAAATGGACATCCAAGAGACCCAGTACTTC.

This clonotype has only a few counts. The rearrangement links TRBV6-1 to TRBJ2-2, with 7 bases lining up with TRBD2. The CDR3 sequence is 16 residues long. CDR1 is MNHNS and CDR2 is SASEGT in the germline V gene. Germline trimming cut 6 bases from V and 0 bases from J; bases unmatched to any gene: 7. This CDR3 reads CASRKTSVANTGELFF. The CDR3 coding sequence is TGTGCCAGCAGGAAAACTAGCGTTGCGAACACCGGGGAGCTGTTTTTT.

The gene calls are TRBV2 and TRBJ1-5; D gene unclear. The CDR3 spans 13 residues. Per germline, CDR1 SNHLY and CDR2 FYNNEI. Between the trimmed V and J ends, which lost 6 bases and 8 bases, there was a span of 14 bases. In DNA, the CDR3 is TGTGCCAGCAGGAGGCGGGGTTCGGAGCCCCAGCATTTT. It encodes CASRRRGSEPQHF.

The chain is built from TRBV12-3 or TRBV12-4 and TRBJ2-1; 7 bases fit TRBD2. V shed 7 bases and J 3 bases; nucleotides not matched to a gene: 12. This CDR3 is built from 16 residues. CDR3 sequence (DNA): TGTGCCAGCAATGGTTCTTCTAGCGGCATCTACAATGAGCAGTTCTTC. It yields the protein CASNGSSSGIYNEQFF.

The rearrangement uses TRBV19 and TRBJ2-6; unclear D gene. The CDR3 has 13 residues. CDR1 LNHDA and CDR2 SQIVND come from the germline V gene (reference sequence). V was pared by 6 bases and J by 2 bases, with 5 bases between. CDR3 region: CASRPTGANVLTF. CDR3 in DNA: TGTGCCAGTAGGCCGACTGGGGCCAACGTCCTGACTTTC. Based on the CDR3 plus reference TRBV19 and TRBJ2-6, the full variable domain is DGGITQSPKYLFRKEGQNVTLSCEQNLNHDAMYWYRQDPGQGLRLIYYSQIVNDFQKGDIAEGYSVSREKKESFPLTVTSAQKNPTAFYLCASRPTGANVLTFGAGSRLTVL.

The genes are TRBV5-5 and TRBJ2-1; TRBD1 aligns across 7 bases. The V gene end was trimmed by 2 bases and the J gene end by 0 bases; junction bases not matched to a gene: 5. Germline CDR1 and CDR2: SGHKS and YYEKEE (reference sequence). This CDR3 has 16 amino acids. CDR3 DNA: TGTGCCAGCAGCTTAGGACAGGCGCTCTCCTACAATGAGCAGTTCTTC. Amino acid sequence: CASSLGQALSYNEQFF. Filled out from reference TRBV5-5 and TRBJ2-1, the complete variable domain reads DAGVTQSPTHLIKTRGQQVTLRCSPISGHKSVSWYQQVLGQGPQFIFQYYEKEERGRGNFPDRFSARQFPNYSSELNVNALLLGDSALYLCASSLGQALSYNEQFFGPGTRLTVL.

This clonotype occurred many times. The rearrangement joins TRBV3-1 to TRBJ2-1, with a tentative D call TRBD1 (6 bases). The CDR3 covers 18 residues. Germline assignment: CDR1 LGHDT and CDR2 YNNKEL (reference sequence). Trimming took 0 bases from V and 6 from J, leaving 21 bases between them. The CDR3 coding sequence is TGTGCCAGCAGCCAAGATAAATGGGCAGGGGAGCCCCTCAATGAGCAGTTCTTC. It specifies CASSQDKWAGEPLNEQFF.

This clonotype is labeled medium-sized. This chain uses TRBV6-6 with TRBJ2-7; TRBD2 matches at 13 bases. Germline assignment: CDR1 MNHNY and CDR2 SVGAGI (reference sequence). Losses at the gene ends were 6 bases for V and 0 bases for J; bases not matched to a gene: 2. The CDR3 is 15 amino acids. DNA for the CDR3: TGTGCCAGCAGGCGGACTAGCGGGAGCTCCTACGAGCAGTACTTC. Protein: CASRRTSGSSYEQYF.

This chain connects TRBV5-4 to TRBJ2-2, with 11 bases lining up with TRBD1. The CDR3 runs to 15 residues. From germline, CDR1 is SGHNT and CDR2 YYREEE (reference sequence). With V trimmed by 4 bases and J by 4 bases, 3 bases remained unmatched. The CDR3 sequence is CASSRGTGGTGELFF. The CDR3 nucleotides read TGTGCCAGCAGCCGGGGGACAGGGGGCACCGGGGAGCTGTTTTTT.

This clonotype was counted at least ten times. CDR3 loop: CASSDGPYEQYF. CDR3 DNA: TGTGCCAGTAGTGACGGCCCCTACGAGCAGTACTTC. The genes are TRBV19 and TRBJ2-7; D is unresolved. The CDR3 loop spans 12 amino acids. Trimming left V 5 bases short and J 2 bases short, with 7 bases between. Germline CDR1 and CDR2: LNHDA and SQIVND (reference sequence). The full variable domain, its missing parts supplied by reference TRBV19 and TRBJ2-7, is DGGITQSPKYLFRKEGQNVTLSCEQNLNHDAMYWYRQDPGQGLRLIYYSQIVNDFQKGDIAEGYSVSREKKESFPLTVTSAQKNPTAFYLCASSDGPYEQYFGPGTRLTVT.

This clonotype is termed medium-sized. CDR3 sequence: CASSLDIGTGRRILYEQYF. The CDR3, as DNA: TGTGCCAGCAGCTTAGACATCGGGACAGGCCGAAGGATCCTCTACGAGCAGTACTTC. This chain uses TRBV7-3 with TRBJ2-7, with 8 bases fitting TRBD1. Looked up from germline, CDR1 is SGHTA and CDR2 is FQGTGA. J gave up 3 bases and V 2 bases, and 18 bases lay outside the gene matches. The CDR3 length is 19 residues.

This clonotype is medium-sized by share. The chain carries TRBV19 and TRBJ2-5, with TRBD1 matching 8 bases. The CDR3 contains 14 residues. Germline loops: CDR1 LNHDA, CDR2 SQIVND (reference sequence). V was clipped by 4 bases and J by 1 base; unmatched bases: 2. The CDR3 DNA is TGTGCCAGTAGTACGACAGGGGCCCAAGAGACCCAGTACTTC. This encodes CASSTTGAQETQYF.

This clonotype was detected many times. J is TRBJ2-7 and V is TRBV28; 9 positions agree with TRBD2. This CDR3 is 14 amino acids long. The J segment lost 5 bases and the V segment lost 7 bases, leaving 9 bases of the junction unmatched. From germline, CDR1 is MDHEN and CDR2 SYDVKM. Here the CDR3 reads CASTSPASGNEQYF. The CDR3 nucleotides read TGTGCCAGCACCTCGCCGGCTAGCGGGAACGAGCAGTACTTC.

J is TRBJ1-2 and V is TRBV5-1; 12 bases agree with TRBD1. The CDR3 sequence is 15 residues long. From germline, CDR1 is SGHRS and CDR2 YFSETQ. V trimming: 4 bases; J trimming: 7 bases; junction bases outside the gene matches: 8. CDR3 sequence reads: CASSPGDRGHRGYTF. CDR3 DNA: TGCGCCAGCAGCCCAGGGGACAGGGGGCATCGTGGCTACACCTTC.

Many counts were recorded for this clonotype. The V and J genes are TRBV7-8 and TRBJ1-3, with unresolved D. CDR1 and CDR2 from the germline V gene are SGHVS and FQNEAQ. The CDR3 sequence is 16 residues long. The V and J ends lost 5 bases and 1 base respectively, with 15 bases between them. This CDR3 is CASSPQTAGSGNTIYF. As DNA, the CDR3 is TGTGCCAGCAGCCCACAAACGGCGGGTTCTGGAAACACCATATATTTT.

The chain has TRBV20-1 and TRBJ2-7; 8 bases are a match to TRBD1. Unmatched junction bases numbered 6, after V lost 7 bases and J lost 1 base. There are 13 residues in the CDR3. Germline V gene lookup returns CDR1 DFQATT and CDR2 SNEGSKA (reference sequence). The CDR3 protein is CSVGQGESYEQYF. As DNA, the CDR3 is TGCAGTGTCGGACAGGGTGAGTCCTACGAGCAGTACTTC.

This clonotype was detected many times. In nucleotides, the CDR3 is TGTGCCAGCAGCCAAGATTGGGCTAGCGGAAACCAAATGTCCTACGAGCAGTACTTC. Its translation is CASSQDWASGNQMSYEQYF. The V gene is TRBV4-2, the J gene TRBJ2-7; TRBD2 agrees at 7 bases. J lost 1 base, V lost 0 bases, and 15 bases had no gene match. Germline V gives CDR1 LGHNA, CDR2 YNFKEQ. This CDR3 region has 19 residues.

The DNA for the CDR3 is TGTGCCATCAGTCCAACCGGGACAGGGTTCTCTGGCTACACCTTC. Encoded protein: CAISPTGTGFSGYTF. This sequence joins TRBV10-3 and TRBJ1-2, with 9 nucleotides matching TRBD1. This CDR3 region has 15 residues. V was clipped by 5 bases and J by 7 bases; unmatched bases: 11. Germline V gene lookup returns CDR1 ENHRY and CDR2 SYGVKD.

This clonotype is medium-sized (0.01 to 0.1%). The rearrangement uses TRBV7-2 and TRBJ2-1, with unresolved D. Trimming removed 3 bases from V and 8 bases from J, with 14 bases in between. Germline V lookup: CDR1 SGHTA, CDR2 FQGNSA. CDR3 length: 14 amino acids. The CDR3 sequence is CASSFLTEQYEQFF. The CDR3 DNA follows: TGTGCCAGCAGCTTTTTGACGGAGCAATATGAGCAGTTCTTC.

Many counts were recorded for this clonotype. The rearrangement links TRBV3-1 to TRBJ2-1, with D maybe TRBD2 (5 bases). This CDR3 has 14 amino acids. Germline lookup yields CDR1 LGHDT and CDR2 YNNKEL (reference sequence). Trimming took off 4 bases at V and 8 bases at J, with 15 bases between the two ends. CDR3 nucleotides: TGTGCCAGCAGCCTCCGGACTCGTCGGGATGAGCAGTTCTTC. Residues: CASSLRTRRDEQFF.

The chain carries TRBV27 and TRBJ1-5; 8 positions match TRBD1. V lost 4 bases, J lost 2 bases, and 4 bases stayed unmatched. Germline-derived CDR1 and CDR2 are MNHEY and SMNVEV (reference sequence). The CDR3 consists of 15 residues. The CDR3 DNA reads as TGTGCCAGCAGTTGGGACAGGCACGGCAATCAGCCCCAGCATTTT. Translating it yields CASSWDRHGNQPQHF.

The table lists this clonotype with many counts. The junction shows a germline mismatch at one end, possibly a read error. This chain uses TRBV20-1 with TRBJ1-1, with 7 bases matching TRBD1. CDR1 is DFQATT and CDR2 is SNEGSKA in the germline V gene (reference sequence). This CDR3 comprises 15 residues. The CDR3 DNA is TGCAGTGCCAGAGCTCGACAGGGACAGTACACTGAAGCTTTCTTT. Residues: CSARARQGQYTEAFF.

This clonotype was found many times. DNA of the CDR3: TGTGCCAGCTCAAACGCCGGGACAGGGATCTACGAGCAGTACTTC. The encoded protein is CASSNAGTGIYEQYF. The chain links TRBV12-3 or TRBV12-4 to TRBJ2-7; 9 nucleotides line up with TRBD1. CDR3 size: 15 residues. V lost 8 bases, J lost 3 bases, and 11 bases stayed unmatched.

In this sample, this clonotype turned up many times. This sequence joins TRBV7-8 and TRBJ2-1, with 10 nucleotides matching TRBD1. The V gene's germline CDR1 is SGHVS and CDR2 FQNEAQ. The V and J ends lost 5 bases and 4 bases, in that order; junction bases with no gene match: 17. This CDR3 comprises 19 residues. CDR3 residues: CASSINRDRGRPLYNEQFF. The DNA for the CDR3 is TGTGCCAGCAGCATAAACCGGGACAGGGGACGGCCATTATACAATGAGCAGTTCTTC.